This T cell receptor (beta chain) came from a study of post-analysis software for immune sequencing data (dated by TCRdb to the mid-2010s). As for the study more broadly: Relapsing-remitting, secondary progressive and progressive-relapsing multiple sclerosis were recorded as disease courses, and subtype annotation was lacking for some patients. The patient repertoires were set against eleven to twelve previously published healthy control repertoires from donors whose ages ranged from roughly 6 to 27 years. A subset of samples was prepared in parallel using single-end sample barcoding, then pooled and co-amplified after Illumina adapter ligation.

To demonstrate the VDJtools post-analysis software, TCR beta repertoires were profiled from the peripheral blood of roughly 12 young patients with multiple sclerosis. Multiple sclerosis patients were children and adolescents aged roughly 6 to 15 years. The library was generated by PCR. These reads were obtained on an Illumina HiSeq 2500. Unique molecular identifiers were incorporated into TCR beta cDNA libraries to reduce PCR and sequencing biases. Some 500,000 cDNA molecules were obtained per 1 to 10 million input T cells, so each molecule approximated one T cell. The same protocol used for the earlier healthy control dataset was applied to prepare and sequence the patient libraries. Within a given batch, samples were prepared together, multiplexed and sequenced on the same HiSeq lane. The authors' pipeline ran thus. MIGEC was used to process the raw barcoded reads, and molecular identifier groups with only a single read were discarded before consensus assembly and CDR3 extraction. Clonotype tables were post-analysed with VDJtools, normalizing diversity by down-sampling all datasets to the smallest sample size. To correct batch-related cross-sample contamination, repertoire overlap clustering matched CDR3 amino acid sequences but not nucleotide sequences. TCRdb ran its own pipeline on the public reads, namely fastp trimming at Q25 and MiXCR clone calling, and kept in-frame beta chains. Duplicate CDR3 protein sequences are folded into a single record with the most common DNA and genes. The V and J calls come from TCRdb's annotation, not from the publication. For this sample the table gives hundreds of thousands of distinct CDR3 sequences, of which about 32% were detected only once. The ten most abundant clones make up under 0.7% of the sample.

Comment on this clonotype: The antigen this receptor binds is unknown. No per-base quality is available; no much larger clone lies one base away.

From cysteine to phenylalanine, the CDR3 is 16 amino acids long. Of the read, only the CDR3 DNA is kept; its 48 bases are in frame from base 1. As encoded in the germline V gene, CDR1 is SGHTA while CDR2 is FQGNSA. V and J are truncated by 10 bases and 0 bases respectively, leaving an intervening sequence of 19 bases. Broad study findings and their caveats: Significantly lower normalized Chao1 diversity was found in multiple sclerosis patients than in controls, suggesting substantial peripheral T-cell clonal expansion. Roughly 5 TRBV segments, including TRBV5-6, TRBV5-1 and TRBV20-1, were significantly more frequent in patients than controls. The multiple sclerosis patient group was slightly younger than the control group. Strong co-clustering of samples prepared in the same batch was shown by direct clustering with F measure, prompting a batch-effect correction.

Sequencing was done on a sample of blood. This receptor was identified in a girl aged 5-17 years with multiple sclerosis. The chain is made from TRBV7-2 and TRBJ1-3; the D gene is possibly TRBD1, with 5 bases matching. The CDR3 region: CAISDPGATSGNTIYF. The sequenced DNA is TGTGCCATTTCGGACCCTGGGGCAACCTCTGGAAACACCATATATTTT.